This is a list of T cell receptor beta chains from one sample in a study of Ad26.COV2.S vaccination and SARS-CoV-2 variants. Assay used: immunoSEQ multiplex PCR; TCRdb lists only in-frame clones, some missing. There are 350,000 to 450,000 clones in the sample; 92% occur only once, and 3.9% lies in the top ten. The source material was peripheral blood, sampled after recovery from COVID-19. The receptor set was obtained from a human donor who had recovered from COVID-19. Each CDR3 is given with its conserved first and last residue. Fields, in order: clone size, V gene, J gene, D gene, CDR3 protein, CDR3 DNA. A D gene is named only where the DNA matches it firmly. Clone size is stated in some rows and not others, as once, few, many or a class when expanded.

NA	TRBV4-2	TRBJ2-1	TRBD2	CASSQAHGGTFYNEQFF	TGTGCCAGCAGCCAAGCCCACGGGGGGACTTTCTACAATGAGCAGTTCTTC
NA	TRBV2	TRBJ2-4	NA	CASSILKSKNIQYF	TGTGCCAGCAGCATACTAAAGTCCAAAAACATTCAGTACTTC
NA	TRBV6-6	TRBJ1-2	NA	CASSSRSSVGAEGYTF	TGTGCCAGCAGTTCCCGATCCTCAGTGGGGGCGGAGGGCTACACCTTC
NA	TRBV5-4	TRBJ1-4	NA	CASSRGLATNEKLFF	TGTGCCAGCAGCCGAGGGCTTGCAACTAATGAAAAACTGTTTTTT
NA	TRBV7-2	TRBJ1-2	TRBD1	CASSLGPYRGGYTF	TGTGCCAGCAGCTTAGGTCCTTACAGGGGGGGCTACACCTTC
NA	TRBV27	TRBJ1-5	TRBD1	CASSLTGGLGVQPQHF	TGTGCCAGCAGTCTCACAGGGGGCCTTGGGGTTCAGCCCCAGCATTTT
NA	TRBV18	TRBJ2-7	TRBD1	CASSPARDRDHEQYF	TGTGCCAGCTCCCCAGCCCGGGACAGGGACCACGAGCAGTACTTC
NA	TRBV9	TRBJ1-2	TRBD1	CASSVAPLIPGGAYYGYTF	TGTGCCAGCAGCGTAGCCCCGCTTATACCAGGGGGCGCCTACTATGGCTACACCTTC
NA	TRBV24-1	TRBJ2-2	NA	CATSDPGQSNTGELFF	TGTGCCACCAGTGATCCAGGACAGTCGAACACCGGGGAGCTGTTTTTT
NA	TRBV5-6	TRBJ2-3	NA	CASSLGGYGDTQYF	TGTGCCAGCAGCTTGGGGGGCTACGGGGATACGCAGTATTTT
NA	TRBV6-4	TRBJ2-1	TRBD2	CASSDRPSGGHDEQFF	TGTGCCAGCAGTGACCGGCCTAGCGGGGGCCATGATGAGCAGTTCTTC
NA	TRBV21-1	TRBJ1-5	NA	CAGEECQPQHF	TGTGCCGGGGAGGAATGTCAGCCCCAGCATTTT
NA	TRBV18	TRBJ1-2	NA	CASSPLGEIYGYTF	TGTGCCAGCTCACCACTAGGGGAGATCTATGGCTACACCTTC
few	TRBV5-5	TRBJ1-2	NA	CASSLNTGRYGYTF	TGTGCCAGCAGCCTCAATACAGGGCGTTATGGCTACACCTTC
NA	TRBV9	TRBJ1-4	TRBD1	CASSFPGQGQDEKLFF	TGTGCCAGCAGCTTCCCGGGACAGGGACAAGATGAAAAACTGTTTTTT
NA	TRBV24-1	TRBJ1-6	NA	CATSDLPHNSPLHF	TGTGCCACCAGTGATTTGCCCCATAATTCACCCCTCCACTTT
NA	TRBV5-1	TRBJ1-2	TRBD1	CASSSGTGIYGYTF	TGCGCCAGCAGCTCCGGGACAGGGATCTATGGCTACACCTTC
NA	TRBV29-1	TRBJ2-5	NA	CSVSFGQETQYF	TGCAGCGTTTCGTTCGGGCAAGAGACCCAGTACTTC